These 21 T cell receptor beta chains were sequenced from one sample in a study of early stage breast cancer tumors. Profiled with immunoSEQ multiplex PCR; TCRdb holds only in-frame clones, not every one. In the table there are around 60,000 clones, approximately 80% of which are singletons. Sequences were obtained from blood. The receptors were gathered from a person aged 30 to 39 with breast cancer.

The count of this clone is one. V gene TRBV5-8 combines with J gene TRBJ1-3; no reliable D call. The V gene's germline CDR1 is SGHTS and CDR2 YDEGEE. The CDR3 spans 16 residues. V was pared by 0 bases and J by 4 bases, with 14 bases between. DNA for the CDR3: TGTGCCAGCAGCTTGGCCCCTTCCCCGATCGGAAACACCATATATTTT. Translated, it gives CASSLAPSPIGNTIYF.

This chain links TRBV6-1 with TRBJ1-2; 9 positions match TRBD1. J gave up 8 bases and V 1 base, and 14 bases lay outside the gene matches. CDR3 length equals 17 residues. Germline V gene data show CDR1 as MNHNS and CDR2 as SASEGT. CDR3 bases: TGTGCCAGCAGTGAAGGCGGGACAGGGTTGGGGATGGGAGGCTACACCTTC. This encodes CASSEGGTGLGMGGYTF.

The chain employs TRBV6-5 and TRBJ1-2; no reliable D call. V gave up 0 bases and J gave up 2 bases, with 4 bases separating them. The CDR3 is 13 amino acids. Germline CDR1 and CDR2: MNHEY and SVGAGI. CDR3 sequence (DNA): TGTGCCAGCAGTTACTCGGACAACTATGGCTACACCTTC. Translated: CASSYSDNYGYTF.

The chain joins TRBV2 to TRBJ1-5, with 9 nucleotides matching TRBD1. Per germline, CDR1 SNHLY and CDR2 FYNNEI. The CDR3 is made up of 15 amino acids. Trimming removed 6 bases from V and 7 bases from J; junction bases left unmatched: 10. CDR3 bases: TGTGCCAGCAGAGCCGGGACAGGGAGGCAACAGCCCCAGCATTTT. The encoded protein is CASRAGTGRQQPQHF.

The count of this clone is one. Written as DNA, the CDR3 is TGCGCCAGCAGTGCTTGGAGGGGGGAGACAGATACGCAGTATTTT. Translation gives CASSAWRGETDTQYF. The chain links TRBV10-1 to TRBJ2-3, with D perhaps given as TRBD1 or TRBD2 (6 bases each). The V end was cut by 4 bases, the J end by 3 bases, with 14 bases between. This CDR3 is built from 15 residues. The germline V gene encodes CDR1 WNHNN and CDR2 SYGVQD (reference sequence).

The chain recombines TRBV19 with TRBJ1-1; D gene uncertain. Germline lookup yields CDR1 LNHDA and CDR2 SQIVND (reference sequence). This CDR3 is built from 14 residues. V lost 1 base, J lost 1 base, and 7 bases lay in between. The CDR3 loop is CASSIGHTNTEAFF. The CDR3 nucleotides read TGTGCCAGTAGTATAGGCCATACGAACACTGAAGCTTTCTTT.

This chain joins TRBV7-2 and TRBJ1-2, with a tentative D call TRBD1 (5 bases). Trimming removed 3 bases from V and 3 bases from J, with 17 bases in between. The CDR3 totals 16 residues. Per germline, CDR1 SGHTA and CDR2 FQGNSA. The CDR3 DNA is TGTGCCAGCAGCTTGGTCCGGGACCCTCAATACTATGGCTACACCTTC. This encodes CASSLVRDPQYYGYTF.

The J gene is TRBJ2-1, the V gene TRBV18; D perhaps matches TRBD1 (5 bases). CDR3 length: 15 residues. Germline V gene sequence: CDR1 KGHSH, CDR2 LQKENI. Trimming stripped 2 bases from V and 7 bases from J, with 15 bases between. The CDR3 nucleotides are TGTGCCAGCTCACCAGGACAAGAACGTACAAATGAGCAGTTCTTC. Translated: CASSPGQERTNEQFF.

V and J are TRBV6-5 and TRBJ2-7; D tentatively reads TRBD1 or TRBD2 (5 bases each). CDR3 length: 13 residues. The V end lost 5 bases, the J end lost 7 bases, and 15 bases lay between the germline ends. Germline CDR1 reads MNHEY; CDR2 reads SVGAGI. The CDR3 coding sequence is TGTGCCAGCAGTCCCCGGGACCCTCGGGAGCAGTACTTC. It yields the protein CASSPRDPREQYF.

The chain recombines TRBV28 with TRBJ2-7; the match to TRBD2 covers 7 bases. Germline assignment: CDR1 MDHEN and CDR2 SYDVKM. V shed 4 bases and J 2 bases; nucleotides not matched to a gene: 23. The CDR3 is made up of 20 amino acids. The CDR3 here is CASSSIYSPLVGGRPYEQYF. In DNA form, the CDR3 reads TGTGCCAGCAGTTCAATATATAGCCCCCTGGTGGGCGGGAGACCCTACGAGCAGTACTTC. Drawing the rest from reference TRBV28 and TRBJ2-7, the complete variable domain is DVKVTQSSRYLVKRTGEKVFLECVQDMDHENMFWYRQDPGLGLRLIYFSYDVKMKEKGDIPEGYSVSREKKERFSLILESASTNQTSMYLCASSSIYSPLVGGRPYEQYFGPGTRLTVT.

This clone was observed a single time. The CDR3 bases are TGCGCCAGCAGCTCGACGATCCAGGGAGTCGGTTTGGTTGATACGCAGTATTTT. Its protein product is CASSSTIQGVGLVDTQYF. The J gene is TRBJ2-3, the V gene TRBV5-1, with D perhaps TRBD1 or TRBD2 (5 bases each). The CDR3 has 18 residues. V was shortened by 3 bases and J by 6 bases, with 26 bases between the two germline ends. CDR1 and CDR2 (germline): SGHRS, YFSETQ.

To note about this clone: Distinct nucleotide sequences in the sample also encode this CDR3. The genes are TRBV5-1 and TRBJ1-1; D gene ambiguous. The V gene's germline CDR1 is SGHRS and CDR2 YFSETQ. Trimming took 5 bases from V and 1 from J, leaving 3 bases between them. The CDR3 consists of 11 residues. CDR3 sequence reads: CASSKNTEAFF. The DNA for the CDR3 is TGCGCCAGCAGTAAGAACACTGAAGCTTTCTTT.

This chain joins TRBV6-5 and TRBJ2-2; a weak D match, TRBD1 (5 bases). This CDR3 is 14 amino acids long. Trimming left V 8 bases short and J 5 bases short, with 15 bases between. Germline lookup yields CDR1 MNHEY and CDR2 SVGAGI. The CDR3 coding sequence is TGTGCCAGCGCCCGGACACCCCGGACCGGGGAGCTGTTTTTT. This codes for CASARTPRTGELFF.

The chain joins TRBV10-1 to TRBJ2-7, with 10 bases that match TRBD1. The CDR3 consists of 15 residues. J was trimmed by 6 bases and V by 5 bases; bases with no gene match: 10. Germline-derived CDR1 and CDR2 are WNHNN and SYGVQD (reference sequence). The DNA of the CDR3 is TGCGCCAGCAGTCCCGGGACAGGGGTCACCAGCGAGCAGTACTTC. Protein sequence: CASSPGTGVTSEQYF.

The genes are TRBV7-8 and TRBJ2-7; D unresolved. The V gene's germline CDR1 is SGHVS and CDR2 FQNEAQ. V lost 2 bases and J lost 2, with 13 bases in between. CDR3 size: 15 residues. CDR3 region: CASSLRRIIAYEQYF. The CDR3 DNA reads TGTGCCAGCAGCTTACGTCGAATTATAGCCTACGAGCAGTACTTC.

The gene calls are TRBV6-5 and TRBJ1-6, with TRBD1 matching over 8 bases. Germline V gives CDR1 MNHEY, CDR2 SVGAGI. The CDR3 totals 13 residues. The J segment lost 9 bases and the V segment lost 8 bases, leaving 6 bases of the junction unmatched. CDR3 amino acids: CASGRDRTSPLHF. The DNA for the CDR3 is TGTGCCAGCGGCCGGGACAGGACTTCACCCCTCCACTTT.

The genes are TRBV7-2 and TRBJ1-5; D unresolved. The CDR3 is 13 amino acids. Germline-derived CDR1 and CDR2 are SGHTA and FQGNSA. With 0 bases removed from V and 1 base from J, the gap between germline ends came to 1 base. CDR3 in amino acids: CASSLASNQPQHF. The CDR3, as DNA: TGTGCCAGCAGCTTAGCGAGCAATCAGCCCCAGCATTTT.

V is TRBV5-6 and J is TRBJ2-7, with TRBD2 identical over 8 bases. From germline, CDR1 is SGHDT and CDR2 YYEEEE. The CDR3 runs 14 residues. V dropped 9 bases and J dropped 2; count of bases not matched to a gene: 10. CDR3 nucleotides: TGTGCCACCCACTCCACTAGCGGAACCTACGAGCAGTACTTC. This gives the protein CATHSTSGTYEQYF.

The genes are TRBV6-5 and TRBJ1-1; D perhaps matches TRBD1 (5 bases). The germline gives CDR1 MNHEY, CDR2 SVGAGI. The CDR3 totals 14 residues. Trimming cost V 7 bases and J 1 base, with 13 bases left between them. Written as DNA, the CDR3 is TGTGCCAGCAACCAACAAGGGACGAACACTGAAGCTTTCTTT. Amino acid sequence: CASNQQGTNTEAFF.

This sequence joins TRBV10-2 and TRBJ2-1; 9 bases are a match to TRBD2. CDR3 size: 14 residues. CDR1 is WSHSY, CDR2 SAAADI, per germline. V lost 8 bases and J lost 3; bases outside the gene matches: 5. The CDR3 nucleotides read TGCGCCAGCCGTGGGACTAGCAGCTACAATGAGCAGTTCTTC. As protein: CASRGTSSYNEQFF.

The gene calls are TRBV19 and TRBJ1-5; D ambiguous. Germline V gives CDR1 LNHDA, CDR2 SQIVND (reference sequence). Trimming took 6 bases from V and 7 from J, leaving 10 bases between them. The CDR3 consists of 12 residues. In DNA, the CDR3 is TGTGCCAGTAGGGGGTACGGGCAGCCCCAGCATTTT. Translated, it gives CASRGYGQPQHF.